These T cell receptor beta chains were read from a single sample in a study of cytomegalovirus exposure and HLA in healthy donors. The method was immunoSEQ multiplex PCR; TCRdb's version includes in-frame clones alone and lacks a portion of them. Of over 95,000 clones in the sample, around three quarters are singletons; the top ten hold roughly 2.7%. The specimen sequenced was PBMCs. The receptor source for this set is a female donor in good health and CMV-seronegative. CDR3s include the opening cysteine and the closing phenylalanine or tryptophan. D genes are given only for firm matches. Clone size, where shown, is once, few, many, or a class for clones that have expanded.

clone size,J gene,V gene,D gene,CDR3 DNA,CDR3 protein
.,TRBJ2-5,TRBV7-9,.,TGTTCCAGCAGCTTAGCGTCGGGGGAGACCCAGTACTTC,CSSSLASGETQYF
.,TRBJ2-7,TRBV7-8,TRBD1,TGTGCCAGCAGCTTAGTCGGGACAGGGGGATACGAGCAGTACTTC,CASSLVGTGGYEQYF
.,TRBJ1-2,TRBV7-7,.,TGTGCCAGCAGCTTAGATACCGCAGACTATGGCTACACCTTC,CASSLDTADYGYTF
.,TRBJ2-1,TRBV4-1,.,TGCGCCAGCAGCCAAGATACGGGGTTTGGGCAGTTCTTC,CASSQDTGFGQFF
.,TRBJ2-1,TRBV7-3,TRBD2,TGTGCCAGCAGCTTAGCGGGAGCTTACTACAATGAGCAGTTCTTC,CASSLAGAYYNEQFF
.,TRBJ2-5,TRBV7-8,.,TGTGCCAGCAGCTTAGGGTTCATCGGGGTCCAAGAGACCCAGTACTTC,CASSLGFIGVQETQYF
once,TRBJ2-3,TRBV5-5,.,TGTGCCAGCAGCTTACAGGGCACAGATACGCAGTATTTT,CASSLQGTDTQYF
.,TRBJ1-1,TRBV4-2,TRBD1,TGTGCCAGCAGCCAGGTGGGACAGGGTGCGAACGAAGCTTTCTTT,CASSQVGQGANEAFF
few,TRBJ1-2,TRBV6-1,.,TGTGCCAGCGTTGAGACACACTATGGCTACACCTTC,CASVETHYGYTF
.,TRBJ1-5,TRBV10-3,.,TGTGCCATCAGTGATAGTGTGACAGGCAGCAATCAGCCCCAGCATTTT,CAISDSVTGSNQPQHF
.,TRBJ2-2,TRBV2,TRBD2,TGTGCCAGCAGGATAGACGGGACTACCATGGGGGAGCTGTTTTTT,CASRIDGTTMGELFF
.,TRBJ1-1,TRBV15,TRBD1,TGTGCCACCAGCAGGGACAGGGCTTCGGCTTTCTTT,CATSRDRASAFF
once,TRBJ1-2,TRBV7-9,.,TGTTCCAGCAGTGGGGGGGACACCGGAGATGACTATGGCTACACCTTC,CSSSGGDTGDDYGYTF
.,TRBJ2-1,TRBV7-2,TRBD2,TGTGCCAGCAGCCAGGGACTAGCGGTTACCGAGCAGTTCTTC,CASSQGLAVTEQFF
.,TRBJ1-2,TRBV9,TRBD1,TGTGCCAGCAGTGGGACAGCTACTAACTATGGCTACACCTTC,CASSGTATNYGYTF
few,TRBJ1-3,TRBV6-1,TRBD1,TGTGCCAGCAGTGCCGGACAGGGGGCGACTGGAAACACCATATATTTT,CASSAGQGATGNTIYF
.,TRBJ2-2,TRBV11-1,TRBD2,TGTGCCAGCAGCACACGATTTGGGACTAGCGGAACGAACACCGGGGAGCTGTTTTTT,CASSTRFGTSGTNTGELFF
.,TRBJ2-5,TRBV2,.,TGTGCCAGCCTAGCGTTCCCCAGCGAGACCCAGTACTTC,CASLAFPSETQYF
.,TRBJ1-2,TRBV7-6,TRBD1,TGTGCCAGCAGCTTAGCGGATCAGCGCGGGACAGGGGCAAATAACTATGGCTACACCTTC,CASSLADQRGTGANNYGYTF
.,TRBJ2-1,TRBV7-7,TRBD2,TGTGCCAGCAGCTTAAACGGGGGGGTCTACAATGAGCAGTTCTTC,CASSLNGGVYNEQFF
.,TRBJ2-3,TRBV9,.,TGTGCCAGCAGCGTAGAAACGGGGACTAGCACAGATACGCAGTATTTT,CASSVETGTSTDTQYF
.,TRBJ2-4,TRBV12-5,.,TGTGCTAGTGGTTTGGTAACTCGGGGGATCGGGCCAAAAAACATTCAGTACTTC,CASGLVTRGIGPKNIQYF
.,TRBJ2-7,TRBV7-8,TRBD1,TGTGCCAGCAGCTTGGGTATCACAGGGGGCCTGTACGAGCAGTACTTC,CASSLGITGGLYEQYF
.,TRBJ2-2,TRBV6-5,TRBD2,TGTGCCAGCAGTTACCTAGCGGGGGGCACCGGGGAGCTGTTTTTT,CASSYLAGGTGELFF
.,TRBJ2-1,TRBV27,.,TGTGCCAGCAGTCCGCTTTTGGGGGCCGGTTTCAATGAGCAGTTCTTC,CASSPLLGAGFNEQFF
few,TRBJ1-2,TRBV6-6,TRBD1,TGTGCCAGCAGCTGGCCCGGACAGGGAGACTATGGCTACACCTTC,CASSWPGQGDYGYTF
.,TRBJ1-1,TRBV29-1,.,TGCAGCGTTGTCGTATCCCTGAACACTGAAGCTTTCTTT,CSVVVSLNTEAFF
.,TRBJ1-6,TRBV6-6,.,TGTGCCAGCCTCCGGGACACTAATTCACCCCTCCACTTT,CASLRDTNSPLHF
.,TRBJ2-7,TRBV2,.,TGTGCCAGCACTAGCTCCTACGAGCAGTACTTC,CASTSSYEQYF
.,TRBJ1-2,TRBV7-8,.,TGTGCCAGCAGCTTAGTACCGGGAGAATATGGCTACACCTTC,CASSLVPGEYGYTF
.,TRBJ2-7,TRBV19,TRBD1,TGTGCCAGTAGTTTGACAGGGAGTGCGGACGAGCAGTACTTC,CASSLTGSADEQYF
once,TRBJ1-1,TRBV19,.,TGTGCCAGTAACTACGGGGGGCCTGAAGCTTTCTTT,CASNYGGPEAFF